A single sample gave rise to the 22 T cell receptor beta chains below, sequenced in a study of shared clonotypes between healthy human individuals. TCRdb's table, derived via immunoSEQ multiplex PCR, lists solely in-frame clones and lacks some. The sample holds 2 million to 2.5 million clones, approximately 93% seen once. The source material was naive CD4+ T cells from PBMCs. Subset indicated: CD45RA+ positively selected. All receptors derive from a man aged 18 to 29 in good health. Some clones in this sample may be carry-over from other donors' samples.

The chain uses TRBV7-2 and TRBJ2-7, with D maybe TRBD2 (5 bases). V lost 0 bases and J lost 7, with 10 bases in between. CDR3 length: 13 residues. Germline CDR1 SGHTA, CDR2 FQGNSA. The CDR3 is CASSLAGRGEQYF. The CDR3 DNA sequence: TGTGCCAGCAGCTTAGCGGGAAGAGGGGAGCAGTACTTC.

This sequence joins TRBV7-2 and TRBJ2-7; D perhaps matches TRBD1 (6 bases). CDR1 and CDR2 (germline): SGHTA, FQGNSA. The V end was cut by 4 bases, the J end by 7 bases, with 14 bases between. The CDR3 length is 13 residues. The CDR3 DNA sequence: TGTGCCAGCAGCTCCGACAGGTCCAGGGAGCAGTACTTC. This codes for CASSSDRSREQYF.

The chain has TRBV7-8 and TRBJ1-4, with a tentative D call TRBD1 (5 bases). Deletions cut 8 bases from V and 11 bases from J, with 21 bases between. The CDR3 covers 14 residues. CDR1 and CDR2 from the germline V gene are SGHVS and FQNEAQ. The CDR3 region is CASERGSGGKKLFF. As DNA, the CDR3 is TGTGCCAGCGAGAGGGGCTCGGGAGGGAAGAAACTGTTTTTT.

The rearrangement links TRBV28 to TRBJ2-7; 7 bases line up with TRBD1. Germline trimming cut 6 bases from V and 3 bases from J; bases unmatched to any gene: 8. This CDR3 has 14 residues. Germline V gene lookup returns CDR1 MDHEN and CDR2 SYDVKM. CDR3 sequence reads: CASSLPGQRYEQYF. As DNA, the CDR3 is TGTGCCAGCAGCTTGCCGGGACAGCGCTACGAGCAGTACTTC.

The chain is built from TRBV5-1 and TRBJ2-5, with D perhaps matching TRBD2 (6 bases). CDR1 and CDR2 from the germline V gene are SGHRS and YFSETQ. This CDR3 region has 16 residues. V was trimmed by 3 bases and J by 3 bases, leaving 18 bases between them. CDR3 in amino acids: CASSWGGMGGEETQYF. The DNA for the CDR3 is TGCGCCAGCAGCTGGGGCGGGATGGGGGGAGAAGAGACCCAGTACTTC.

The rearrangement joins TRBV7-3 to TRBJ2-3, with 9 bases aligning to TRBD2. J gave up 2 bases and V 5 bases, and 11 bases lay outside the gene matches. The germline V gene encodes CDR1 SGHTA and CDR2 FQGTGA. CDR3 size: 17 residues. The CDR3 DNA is TGTGCCAGCAGCCCCGGGGCTAGCGGGATGGCCACAGATACGCAGTATTTT. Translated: CASSPGASGMATDTQYF.

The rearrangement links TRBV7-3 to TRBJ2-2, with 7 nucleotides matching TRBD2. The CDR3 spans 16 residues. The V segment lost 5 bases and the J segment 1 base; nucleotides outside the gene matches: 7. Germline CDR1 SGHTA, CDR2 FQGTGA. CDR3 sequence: CASSPSLAMNTGELFF. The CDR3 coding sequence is TGTGCCAGCAGCCCGTCACTAGCGATGAACACCGGGGAGCTGTTTTTT.

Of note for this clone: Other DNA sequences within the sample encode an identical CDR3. The CDR3 sequence is CASSIGGRLNEKLFF. The CDR3 coding sequence is TGTGCCAGTAGTATAGGGGGCCGCCTTAATGAAAAACTGTTTTTT. The chain is built from TRBV19 and TRBJ1-4, with a tentative D call TRBD1 (5 bases). V lost 1 base, J lost 4 bases, and 10 bases lay in between. CDR3 length: 15 residues. Per germline, CDR1 LNHDA and CDR2 SQIVND (reference sequence). The full variable domain, rest sourced from reference TRBV19 and TRBJ1-4, is DGGITQSPKYLFRKEGQNVTLSCEQNLNHDAMYWYRQDPGQGLRLIYYSQIVNDFQKGDIAEGYSVSREKKESFPLTVTSAQKNPTAFYLCASSIGGRLNEKLFFGSGTQLSVL.

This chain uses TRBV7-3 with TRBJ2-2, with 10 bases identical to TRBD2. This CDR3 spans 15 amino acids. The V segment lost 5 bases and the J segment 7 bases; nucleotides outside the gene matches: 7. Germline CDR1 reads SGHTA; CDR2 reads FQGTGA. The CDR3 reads CASSRAGGPGGELFF. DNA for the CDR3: TGTGCCAGCAGCAGAGCGGGAGGGCCGGGCGGGGAGCTGTTTTTT. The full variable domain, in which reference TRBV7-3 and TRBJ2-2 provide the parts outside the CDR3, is GAGVSQTPSNKVTEKGKYVELRCDPISGHTALYWYRQSLGQGPEFLIYFQGTGAADDSGLPNDRFFAVRPEGSVSTLKIQRTERGDSAVYLCASSRAGGPGGELFFGEGSRLTVL.

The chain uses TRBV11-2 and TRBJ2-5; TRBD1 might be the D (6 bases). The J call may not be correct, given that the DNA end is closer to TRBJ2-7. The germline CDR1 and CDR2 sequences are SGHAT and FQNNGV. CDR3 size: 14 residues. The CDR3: CASSLDGGTYEQYF. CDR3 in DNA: TGTGCCAGCAGCTTAGATGGGGGCACCTACGAGCAGTACTTC.

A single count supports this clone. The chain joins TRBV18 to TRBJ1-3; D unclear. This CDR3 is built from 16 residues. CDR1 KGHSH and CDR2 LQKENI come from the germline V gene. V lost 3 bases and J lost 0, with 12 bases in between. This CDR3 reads CASSPSRVDSGNTIYF. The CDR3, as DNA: TGTGCCAGCTCACCCTCGAGAGTTGACTCTGGAAACACCATATATTTT.

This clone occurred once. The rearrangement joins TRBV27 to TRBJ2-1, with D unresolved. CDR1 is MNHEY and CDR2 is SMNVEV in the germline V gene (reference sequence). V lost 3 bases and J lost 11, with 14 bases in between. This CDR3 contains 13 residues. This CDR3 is CASSFHDPPQQFF. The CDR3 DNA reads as TGTGCCAGCAGTTTCCACGATCCCCCGCAGCAGTTCTTC.

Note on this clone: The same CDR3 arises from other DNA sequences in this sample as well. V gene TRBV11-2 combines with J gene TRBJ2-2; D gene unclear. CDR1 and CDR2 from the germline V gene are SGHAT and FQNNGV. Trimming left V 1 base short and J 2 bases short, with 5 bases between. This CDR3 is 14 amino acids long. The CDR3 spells CASSLGLNTGELFF. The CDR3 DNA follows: TGTGCCAGCAGCTTAGGACTTAACACCGGGGAGCTGTTTTTT.

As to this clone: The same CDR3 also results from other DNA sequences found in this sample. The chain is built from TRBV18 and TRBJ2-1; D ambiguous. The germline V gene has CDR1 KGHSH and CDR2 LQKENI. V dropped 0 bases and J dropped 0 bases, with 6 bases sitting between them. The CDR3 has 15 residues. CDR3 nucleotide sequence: TGTGCCAGCTCACCACCGACGGGCTCCTACAATGAGCAGTTCTTC. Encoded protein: CASSPPTGSYNEQFF.

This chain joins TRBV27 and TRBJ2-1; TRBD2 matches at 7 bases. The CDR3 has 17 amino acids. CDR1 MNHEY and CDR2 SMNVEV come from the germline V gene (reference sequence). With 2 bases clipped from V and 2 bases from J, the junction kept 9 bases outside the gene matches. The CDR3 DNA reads TGTGCCAGCAGTTTAGTTTTGTCGGGAGGTCCCTACAATGAGCAGTTCTTC. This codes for CASSLVLSGGPYNEQFF.

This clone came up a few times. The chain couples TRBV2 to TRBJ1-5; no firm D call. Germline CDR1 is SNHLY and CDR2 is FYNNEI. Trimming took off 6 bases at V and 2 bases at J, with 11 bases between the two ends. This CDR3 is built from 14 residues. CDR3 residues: CASRSTEGNQPQHF. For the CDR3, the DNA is TGTGCCAGCAGGAGCACGGAGGGCAATCAGCCCCAGCATTTT.

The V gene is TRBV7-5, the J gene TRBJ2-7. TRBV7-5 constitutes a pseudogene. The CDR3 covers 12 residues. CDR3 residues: CVRSSHAGKQYF. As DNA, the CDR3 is TGTGTCAGAAGCTCCCACGCCGGCAAGCAGTACTTC.

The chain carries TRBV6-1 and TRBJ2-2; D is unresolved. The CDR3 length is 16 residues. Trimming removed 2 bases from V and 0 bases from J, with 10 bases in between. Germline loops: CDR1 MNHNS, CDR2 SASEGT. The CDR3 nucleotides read TGTGCCAGCAGTGAAACGCTTCTCGCGAACACCGGGGAGCTGTTTTTT. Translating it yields CASSETLLANTGELFF.

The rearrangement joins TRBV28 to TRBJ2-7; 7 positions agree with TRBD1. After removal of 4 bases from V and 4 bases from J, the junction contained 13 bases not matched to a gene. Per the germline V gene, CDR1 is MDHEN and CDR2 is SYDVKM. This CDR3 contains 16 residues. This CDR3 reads CASSSPGQAAPYEQYF. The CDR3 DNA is TGTGCCAGCAGTTCGCCCGGACAGGCAGCGCCGTACGAGCAGTACTTC.

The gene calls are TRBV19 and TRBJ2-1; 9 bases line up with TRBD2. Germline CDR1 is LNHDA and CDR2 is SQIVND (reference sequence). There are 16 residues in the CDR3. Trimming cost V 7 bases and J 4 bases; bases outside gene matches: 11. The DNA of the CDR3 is TGTGCCAGTACCCCGAATAGAGGACTAGCGTACAATGAGCAGTTCTTC. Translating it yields CASTPNRGLAYNEQFF.

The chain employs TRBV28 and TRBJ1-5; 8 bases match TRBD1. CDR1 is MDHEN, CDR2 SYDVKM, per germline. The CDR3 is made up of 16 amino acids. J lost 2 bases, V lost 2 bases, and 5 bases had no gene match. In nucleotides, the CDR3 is TGTGCCAGCAGTTTAAGACAGGGGATACGCAATCAGCCCCAGCATTTT. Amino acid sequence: CASSLRQGIRNQPQHF.

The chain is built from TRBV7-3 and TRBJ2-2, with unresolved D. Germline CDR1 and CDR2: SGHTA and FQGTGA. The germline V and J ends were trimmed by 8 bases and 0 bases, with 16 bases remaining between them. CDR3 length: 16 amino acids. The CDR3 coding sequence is TGTGCCAGCTCCAGTCGTGGGCAACCGAACACCGGGGAGCTGTTTTTT. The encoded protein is CASSSRGQPNTGELFF.